The 29 T cell receptor beta chains below all came from one sample that was sequenced in a study of T cells after yellow fever vaccination. TCRdb used MiXCR to reprocess the 5' RACE reads, holding one entry per CDR3 protein. In the table there are 500,000 to 650,000 distinct CDR3 sequences, around 16% of which are singletons. The sequences come from PBMCs, collected 5 days after the first yellow fever vaccination. Receptors originate from a man aged 18 to 30 who received the YFV17D yellow fever vaccine.

The rearrangement joins TRBV4-3 to TRBJ1-6; 7 bases agree with TRBD1. The trim removed 6 bases at V and 7 bases at J, leaving 12 bases unmatched. Germline V lookup: CDR1 LGHNA, CDR2 YSLEER. The CDR3 runs to 16 residues. CDR3 DNA sequence: TGCGCCAGCAGAGAGGCACCCTCAGGGGGAAATTCACCCCTCCACTTT. Translated: CASREAPSGGNSPLHF.

The CDR3 DNA reads as TGTGCCAGCAGTACCACCCGGGAGCCCCGGCTATCGCAGTATTTT. Translating gives CASSTTREPRLSQYF. The J gene is TRBJ2-3, the V gene TRBV6-1, with D tentatively TRBD2 (6 bases). CDR3 size: 15 residues. V lost 5 bases to trimming and J lost 10 bases, with 22 bases between them. The V gene's germline CDR1 is MNHNS and CDR2 SASEGT.

The J gene is TRBJ2-1, the V gene TRBV19; a weak D match, TRBD1 (7 bases). From germline, CDR1 is LNHDA and CDR2 SQIVND (reference sequence). V gave up 9 bases and J gave up 2 bases, with 17 bases separating them. The CDR3 covers 15 residues. Written as DNA, the CDR3 is TGTGCCAGCTCCCAGGGGGGAAGGGCCTACAATGAGCAGTTCTTC. It is translated as CASSQGGRAYNEQFF.

This clonotype appeared a few times. V and J are TRBV4-3 and TRBJ2-3; no clear D. Trimming removed 4 bases at V and 5 bases at J, with 19 bases between. Germline values: CDR1 LGHNA, CDR2 YSLEER. The CDR3 is made up of 16 amino acids. The CDR3 sequence is CASSPSLIGRKDTQYF. CDR3 nucleotides: TGCGCCAGCAGCCCCTCATTGATCGGGCGTAAAGATACGCAGTATTTT.

At least ten counts were recorded for this clonotype. The rearrangement uses TRBV7-2 and TRBJ2-1; 8 bases fit TRBD1. The CDR3 consists of 16 residues. Unmatched junction bases numbered 3, after V lost 0 bases and J lost 2 bases. CDR1 and CDR2 from the germline V gene are SGHTA and FQGNSA. The CDR3 is CASSLAWGQAYNEQFF. The CDR3 DNA reads TGTGCCAGCAGCTTAGCGTGGGGACAGGCCTACAATGAGCAGTTCTTC.

The V and J genes are TRBV10-3 and TRBJ2-1; TRBD2 aligns across 8 bases. Germline values: CDR1 ENHRY, CDR2 SYGVKD. The CDR3 is made up of 16 amino acids. Trimming at V came to 0 bases and at J to 5 bases, leaving 6 bases not matched to a gene. CDR3 nucleotides: TGTGCCATCAGTGAGTCAGCGGGAGCCGGGGACAATGAGCAGTTCTTC. This encodes CAISESAGAGDNEQFF.

This sequence joins TRBV9 and TRBJ1-6, with 10 bases identical to TRBD1. Per the germline V gene, CDR1 is SGDLS and CDR2 is YYNGEE. With V trimmed by 2 bases and J by 9 bases, 2 bases remained unmatched. CDR3 size: 14 residues. CDR3 coding DNA: TGTGCCAGCAGCGTGCGGGACAGGGGTTCACCCCTCCACTTT. It specifies CASSVRDRGSPLHF.

The rearrangement links TRBV19 to TRBJ1-3; D ambiguous. CDR3 size: 15 residues. V lost 9 bases and J 0 bases, leaving 15 bases between the germline ends. The germline CDR1 and CDR2 sequences are LNHDA and SQIVND (reference sequence). The CDR3 spells CASNLIGDSGNTIYF. CDR3 in DNA: TGTGCCAGCAACCTAATTGGGGACTCTGGAAACACCATATATTTT.

V is TRBV5-1 and J is TRBJ2-3; D uncertain. Germline values: CDR1 SGHRS, CDR2 YFSETQ. This CDR3 has 16 residues. Trimming shortened V by 4 bases and J by 5 bases, and 20 bases separated the two germline ends. The CDR3 is CASSKPRTYGGDTQYF. CDR3 nucleotide sequence: TGCGCCAGCAGCAAGCCCCGGACCTATGGTGGAGATACGCAGTATTTT.

This clonotype showed up just a few times. DNA of the CDR3: TGCAGTGCTATAAAGGGCCAGCCCCAGCATTTT. Translating it yields CSAIKGQPQHF. V usage is TRBV20-1 and J usage is TRBJ1-5; D unresolved. V was clipped by 4 bases and J by 7 bases, with 8 bases between them. The CDR3 contains 11 residues. CDR1 and CDR2 (germline): DFQATT, SNEGSKA (reference sequence).

The chain couples TRBV2 to TRBJ2-1, with D perhaps TRBD1 (5 bases). The germline V and J ends were trimmed by 4 bases and 5 bases, with 9 bases remaining between them. This CDR3 is 13 amino acids long. Germline CDR1 SNHLY, CDR2 FYNNEI. The CDR3 spells CASSVDRDNEQFF. CDR3 sequence (DNA): TGTGCCAGCAGTGTCGACAGAGACAATGAGCAGTTCTTC.

This clonotype was observed a handful of times. The gene calls are TRBV3-1 and TRBJ1-1, with a weak D call TRBD1 (5 bases). V was clipped by 1 base and J by 7 bases, with 16 bases between them. Germline assignment: CDR1 LGHDT and CDR2 YNNKEL (reference sequence). This CDR3 contains 15 residues. In DNA form, the CDR3 reads TGTGCCAGCAGCCAAGCCTTAGGGGCCTTGGGTGAAGCTTTCTTT. Protein product: CASSQALGALGEAFF. The complete variable domain, with remaining parts taken from reference TRBV3-1 and TRBJ1-1, reads DTAVSQTPKYLVTQMGNDKSIKCEQNLGHDTMYWYKQDSKKFLKIMFSYNNKELIINETVPNRFSPKSPDKAHLNLHINSLELGDSAVYFCASSQALGALGEAFFGQGTRLTVV.

The chain couples TRBV6-2 or TRBV6-3 to TRBJ2-1; the D call may be TRBD1 or TRBD2 (5 bases each). Germline CDR1 reads MNHEY; CDR2 reads SVGEGT. The V end lost 8 bases, the J end lost 7 bases, and 21 bases lay between the germline ends. The CDR3 extends over 15 amino acids. DNA of the CDR3: TGTGCCAGCCGCCCCACGGGGACCCGCAGGAATGAGCAGTTCTTC. Amino acids: CASRPTGTRRNEQFF.

This clonotype has only a few counts. The rearrangement uses TRBV5-4 and TRBJ1-1; D gene unclear. Germline lookup yields CDR1 SGHNT and CDR2 YYREEE (reference sequence). The germline V and J ends were trimmed by 2 bases and 8 bases, with 13 bases remaining between them. The CDR3 has 13 amino acids. CDR3 DNA sequence: TGTGCCAGCAGCTTCTACGCGGGGTCAGAAGCTTTCTTT. Translated: CASSFYAGSEAFF. Full variable domain (rest looked up from reference TRBV5-4 and TRBJ1-1): ETGVTQSPTHLIKTRGQQVTLRCSSQSGHNTVSWYQQALGQGPQFIFQYYREEENGRGNFPPRFSGLQFPNYSSELNVNALELDDSALYLCASSFYAGSEAFFGQGTRLTVV.

The chain's CDR3 is CASSFRSVAVIKVELISNQPQHF. The CDR3 nucleotides read TGTGCCAGCAGTTTTCGCAGCGTGGCCGTGATCAAGGTTGAGTTAATCAGCAATCAGCCCCAGCATTTT. The rearrangement joins TRBV27 to TRBJ1-5; D remains unclear. The CDR3 runs 23 residues. With 3 bases removed from V and 1 base from J, the gap between germline ends came to 34 bases. CDR1 and CDR2 (germline): MNHEY, SMNVEV (reference sequence).

This clonotype was counted only a few times. The rearrangement joins TRBV4-1 to TRBJ2-1; D is ambiguous. V was pared by 3 bases and J by 7 bases, with 13 bases between. This CDR3 spans 14 amino acids. The V gene's germline CDR1 is MGHRA and CDR2 YSYEKL. CDR3 sequence reads: CASSQVGNPNEQFF. The CDR3 DNA reads TGCGCCAGCAGCCAGGTGGGAAACCCTAATGAGCAGTTCTTC.

The V and J genes are TRBV5-6 and TRBJ2-3; D is uncertain. V lost 2 bases and J 10 bases, leaving 8 bases between the germline ends. Germline assignment: CDR1 SGHDT and CDR2 YYEEEE. This CDR3 has 11 residues. The CDR3: CASSLGEAQYF. The DNA of the CDR3 is TGTGCCAGCAGCTTAGGAGAGGCGCAGTATTTT. The variable domain in full, with the rest retrieved from reference TRBV5-6 and TRBJ2-3, is DAGVTQSPTHLIKTRGQQVTLRCSPKSGHDTVSWYQQALGQGPQFIFQYYEEEERQRGNFPDRFSGHQFPNYSSELNVNALLLGDSALYLCASSLGEAQYFGPGTRLTVL.

This clonotype showed up just a few times. The chain employs TRBV7-9 and TRBJ2-7; D unresolved. This CDR3 comprises 14 residues. Trimming removed 5 bases at V and 2 bases at J, with 13 bases between. Looked up from germline, CDR1 is SEHNR and CDR2 is FQNEAQ (reference sequence). The CDR3 DNA is TGTGCCAGCAGCCCGCCGCAGTGGACCTACGAGCAGTACTTC. Translation: CASSPPQWTYEQYF.

This clonotype showed up many times. The chain links TRBV5-1 to TRBJ2-1; D is undetermined. The V end was cut by 0 bases, the J end by 2 bases, with 3 bases between. CDR1 SGHRS and CDR2 YFSETQ come from the germline V gene. The CDR3 is 13 residues long. The CDR3, as DNA: TGCGCCAGCAGCTTGGACGCCTACAATGAGCAGTTCTTC. Residues: CASSLDAYNEQFF.

V is TRBV12-5 and J is TRBJ1-1, with a tentative D call TRBD1 (5 bases). Looked up from germline, CDR1 is LGHNT and CDR2 is FRNRAP. The V gene lost 0 bases and the J gene lost 5 bases, with 10 bases spanning the gap. This CDR3 contains 14 residues. In nucleotides, the CDR3 is TGTGCTAGTGGTTTGGTACGGCGGGGGACTGAAGCTTTCTTT. The encoded protein is CASGLVRRGTEAFF. Based on the CDR3 plus reference TRBV12-5 and TRBJ1-1, the full variable domain is DARVTQTPRHKVTEMGQEVTMRCQPILGHNTVFWYRQTMMQGLELLAYFRNRAPLDDSGMPKDRFSAEMPDATLATLKIQPSEPRDSAVYFCASGLVRRGTEAFFGQGTRLTVV.

There are a few counts of this clonotype. V usage is TRBV7-2 and J usage is TRBJ1-5; TRBD1 matches 8 bases. Germline V gives CDR1 SGHTA, CDR2 FQGNSA. V shed 4 bases and J 7 bases; nucleotides not matched to a gene: 3. The CDR3 is made up of 13 amino acids. DNA of the CDR3: TGTGCCAGCAGCTCGGACAGGGTGCAGCCCCAGCATTTT. Translation gives CASSSDRVQPQHF.

This clonotype has a handful of counts. V is TRBV4-1 and J is TRBJ1-2, with D maybe TRBD1 (5 bases). V was cut by 0 bases and J by 5 bases, with 16 bases left in between. This CDR3 spans 16 amino acids. CDR1 and CDR2 (germline): MGHRA, YSYEKL. CDR3 coding DNA: TGCGCCAGCAGCCAAGATTTGACAGCAAGGGCTTATGGCTACACCTTC. Protein sequence: CASSQDLTARAYGYTF.

The chain uses TRBV10-3 and TRBJ2-3; D is possibly TRBD2 (5 bases). Germline assignment: CDR1 ENHRY and CDR2 SYGVKD. V lost 7 bases and J lost 0, with 11 bases in between. CDR3 length: 14 amino acids. DNA of the CDR3: TGTGCCATCAACTCGGGAACTAGCACAGATACGCAGTATTTT. This sequence encodes CAINSGTSTDTQYF.

This clonotype was recorded a few times. The rearrangement joins TRBV12-3 or TRBV12-4 to TRBJ2-2; tentative D call: TRBD2 (5 bases). The CDR3 length is 15 residues. With 6 bases removed from V and 0 bases from J, the gap between germline ends came to 11 bases. CDR3 DNA: TGTGCCAGCAGGCGCGGGCAGACGAACACCGGGGAGCTGTTTTTT. Translation: CASRRGQTNTGELFF.

The rearrangement uses TRBV18 and TRBJ2-1, with TRBD2 matching 15 bases. Trimming took 8 bases from V and 7 from J; bases not matched to a gene: 3. Germline CDR1 reads KGHSH; CDR2 reads LQKENI. The CDR3 totals 14 residues. The CDR3 region has the DNA TGTGCCAGCCCAGGGACTAGCGGGGGGAATGAGCAGTTCTTC. Residues: CASPGTSGGNEQFF.

This clonotype came up a few times. CDR3 in DNA: TGTGCCAGCAGTTACTCGATAGCCAGTAATTCACCCCTCCACTTT. Translation gives CASSYSIASNSPLHF. The gene calls are TRBV6-2 or TRBV6-3 and TRBJ1-6, with D unclear. Germline assignment: CDR1 MNHEY and CDR2 SVGEGT. V lost 0 bases, J lost 6 bases, and 9 bases lay in between. This CDR3 has 15 amino acids.

The CDR3 nucleotides read TGTGCCAGCAGCTCACTCGGGGGCAGGCGTTATAATTCACCCCTCCACTTT. The encoded protein is CASSSLGGRRYNSPLHF. J is TRBJ1-6 and V is TRBV5-6; tentative D call: TRBD1 (6 bases). CDR3 size: 17 residues. CDR1 SGHDT and CDR2 YYEEEE come from the germline V gene. V lost 3 bases and J lost 4, with 17 bases in between. Based on the CDR3 plus reference TRBV5-6 and TRBJ1-6, the full variable domain is DAGVTQSPTHLIKTRGQQVTLRCSPKSGHDTVSWYQQALGQGPQFIFQYYEEEERQRGNFPDRFSGHQFPNYSSELNVNALLLGDSALYLCASSSLGGRRYNSPLHFGNGTRLTVT.

The genes are TRBV5-5 and TRBJ1-1; tentatively, D is TRBD1 (5 bases). V gave up 6 bases and J gave up 0 bases, with 15 bases separating them. Per germline, CDR1 SGHKS and CDR2 YYEKEE (reference sequence). The CDR3 runs to 15 residues. DNA of the CDR3: TGTGCCAGCACCCCAAGACAGATCATGAACACTGAAGCTTTCTTT. Its translation is CASTPRQIMNTEAFF.

This clonotype turned up a few times. The rearrangement joins TRBV10-3 to TRBJ1-1; possible D gene TRBD1, 5 bases. The germline gives CDR1 ENHRY, CDR2 SYGVKD. Trimming took off 6 bases at V and 2 bases at J, with 10 bases between the two ends. This CDR3 comprises 13 residues. The CDR3 sequence is CAIREGSNTEAFF. The DNA for the CDR3 is TGTGCCATCAGGGAGGGGAGCAACACTGAAGCTTTCTTT.